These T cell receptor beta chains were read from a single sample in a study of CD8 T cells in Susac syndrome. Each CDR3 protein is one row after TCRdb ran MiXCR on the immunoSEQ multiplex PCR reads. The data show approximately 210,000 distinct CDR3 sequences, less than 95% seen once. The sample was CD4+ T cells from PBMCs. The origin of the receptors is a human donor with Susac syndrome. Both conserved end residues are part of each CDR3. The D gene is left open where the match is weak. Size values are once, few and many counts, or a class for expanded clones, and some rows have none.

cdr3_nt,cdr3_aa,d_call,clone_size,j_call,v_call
TGCAGTGCTACCGAGGCGGGACGGATTAATTCACCCCTCCACTTT,CSATEAGRINSPLHF,NA,once,TRBJ1-6,TRBV20-1
TGCGCCAGCAGCTTGGGAGGGGCAGAGACCCAGTACTTC,CASSLGGAETQYF,NA,once,TRBJ2-5,TRBV5-1
TGTGCCAGCAGCTCAACTTCGGACAGCCCAACTAATGAAAAACTGTTTTTT,CASSSTSDSPTNEKLFF,NA,NA,TRBJ1-4,TRBV11-1
TGTGCCAGCAGCGCTCGGGACGGGGTCTCGCCCCAGCATTTT,CASSARDGVSPQHF,NA,NA,TRBJ1-5,TRBV9
TGCAGTGCCCCCCGACGGGGGGGGCCCCCTGAGGGTGGGGAGCAGTACTTC,CSAPRRGGPPEGGEQYF,TRBD2,NA,TRBJ2-7,TRBV20-1
TGTGCCAGCAGTTTTCCGGGACTCTACACAGATACGCAGTATTTT,CASSFPGLYTDTQYF,NA,NA,TRBJ2-3,TRBV5-4
TGCAGTGCTCGCAGGGGAAATTCACCCCTCCACTTT,CSARRGNSPLHF,NA,once,TRBJ1-6,TRBV20-1
TGCGCCAGCAGCTCTCGGGGCCAGTCGAACACCGGGGAGCTGTTTTTT,CASSSRGQSNTGELFF,NA,NA,TRBJ2-2,TRBV5-1
TGCAGCGTTGCAGGGAGAGGTGAGCAGTTCTTC,CSVAGRGEQFF,NA,NA,TRBJ2-1,TRBV29-1
TGTGCCAGCAGCATAACGGGGGGCACAGAGACCCAGTACTTC,CASSITGGTETQYF,NA,NA,TRBJ2-5,TRBV3-1
TGTGCCAGCAGCTTCCAGACCGGGACGGGGACCTACGAGCAGTACTTC,CASSFQTGTGTYEQYF,NA,NA,TRBJ2-7,TRBV7-2
TGTGCCAGCAGCCAAGATTGGGGGTCGGCGATGCCCCAGCATTTT,CASSQDWGSAMPQHF,NA,NA,TRBJ1-5,TRBV3-1
TGCAGTGCAACCCGGGACAGCGAGCCCTACGAGCAGTACTTC,CSATRDSEPYEQYF,TRBD1,NA,TRBJ2-7,TRBV20-1
TGTGCCAGCAGCGTAGGGACAGGAGAAGGTGAAAAGCTGTTTTTT,CASSVGTGEGEKLFF,TRBD1,few,TRBJ1-4,TRBV9
TGCAGTGCCCCGACTAGCGGGTCCCTGGGAGAGACCCAGTACTTC,CSAPTSGSLGETQYF,TRBD2,NA,TRBJ2-5,TRBV20-1
TGCAGTGCTAGAGGTTCAACAGGGAACGCTTCACCCCTCCACTTT,CSARGSTGNASPLHF,NA,NA,TRBJ1-6,TRBV20-1
TGTGCCAGCAGTGATAAAGTATGGGGGGACACTGAAGCTTTCTTT,CASSDKVWGDTEAFF,NA,NA,TRBJ1-1,TRBV6-1
TGCGCCAGCAGCTTGGAACAGGGCAATCAGCCCCAGCATTTT,CASSLEQGNQPQHF,NA,NA,TRBJ1-5,TRBV5-1
TGCAGCGTTGGTCTGGGAGCTCAAGAGACCCAGTACTTC,CSVGLGAQETQYF,NA,NA,TRBJ2-5,TRBV29-1
TGTGCCAGCAGCCAAGATAGGGGGCGGTTCTACGAGCAGTACTTC,CASSQDRGRFYEQYF,TRBD1,NA,TRBJ2-7,TRBV3-1
TGTGCCAGCAGCTTAGTGACTGGGATAACTGAGCAGTTCTTC,CASSLVTGITEQFF,NA,NA,TRBJ2-1,TRBV7-9
TGCAGTGCTAGAGGGCCTAGCGTGTCCCCAGATACGCAGTATTTT,CSARGPSVSPDTQYF,NA,NA,TRBJ2-3,TRBV20-1
TGTGCCAGCAGCCAAAGGCCTGGTGGCTCACCCCTCCACTTT,CASSQRPGGSPLHF,NA,NA,TRBJ1-6,TRBV4-2
TGTGCCAGCAGTGTCAACAGGGGGCTGAACACTGAAGCTTTCTTT,CASSVNRGLNTEAFF,TRBD1,NA,TRBJ1-1,TRBV2
TGTGCCAGCAGTGAAGGGGAGGGATGGGGCGAGACCCAGTACTTC,CASSEGEGWGETQYF,TRBD2,NA,TRBJ2-5,TRBV6-1
TGTGCCAGCAGTCTAGCGGGGCCACAGTTCTTC,CASSLAGPQFF,TRBD2,NA,TRBJ2-1,TRBV6-2/TRBV6-3
TGCAGTGCTAGGAAAGGCGGGGGGGGCCAGTTCTTC,CSARKGGGGQFF,TRBD2,NA,TRBJ2-1,TRBV20-1
TGTGCCAGCAGCGCATTGACAGAAAACATTCAGTACTTC,CASSALTENIQYF,NA,once,TRBJ2-4,TRBV7-8
TGTGCCAGCTCACCACGGGAGGGCCCGAACACTGAAGCTTTCTTT,CASSPREGPNTEAFF,NA,NA,TRBJ1-1,TRBV18
TGCGCCAGCAGCCAAGCGATAGGGACCCTTACGAAGCAGTACTTC,CASSQAIGTLTKQYF,NA,once,TRBJ2-7,TRBV4-3
TGTGCCAGCACCATAGGAGGGGGCACCGCTGGGGCCAACGTCCTGACTTTC,CASTIGGGTAGANVLTF,NA,once,TRBJ2-6,TRBV6-1
TGCGCCAGCAGCCCGGGGGGTGAGGGAAACACTGAAGCTTTCTTT,CASSPGGEGNTEAFF,NA,NA,TRBJ1-1,TRBV5-1
TGTGCCTGGAGTGACAAGACTCCCTCGGGAGAGACCCAGTACTTC,CAWSDKTPSGETQYF,NA,NA,TRBJ2-5,TRBV30
TGTGCCTGGAGTGGGACAGAAAATCAGCCCCAGCATTTT,CAWSGTENQPQHF,NA,NA,TRBJ1-5,TRBV30
TGCAGTGCTAGAATTCCACTAGCGGGGATAGATACGCAGTATTTT,CSARIPLAGIDTQYF,TRBD2,NA,TRBJ2-3,TRBV20-1
TGCAGCGTTGACCCCGGGTTAGGTGGCTACACCTTC,CSVDPGLGGYTF,NA,NA,TRBJ1-2,TRBV29-1
TGCAGTGCTAGAGATCCCAGGGGGCAGGACGACGAGCAGTACTTC,CSARDPRGQDDEQYF,TRBD1,NA,TRBJ2-7,TRBV20-1
TGCAGTGCCTGGGGGGGCGAAAGTAACTATGGCTACACCTTC,CSAWGGESNYGYTF,NA,NA,TRBJ1-2,TRBV20-1
TGCAGTGCTAGACGGGGGGGGCCCTCAGATACGCAGTATTTT,CSARRGGPSDTQYF,TRBD2,NA,TRBJ2-3,TRBV20-1
TGTGCCAGCAGGTCCTCGAACAAAGAAGCTTTCTTT,CASRSSNKEAFF,NA,once,TRBJ1-1,TRBV2
TGCAGTGCTAGAATAGGACAGGGGGGCGGGACCCAGTACTTC,CSARIGQGGGTQYF,TRBD1,NA,TRBJ2-5,TRBV20-1
TGTGCCAGCAGCCCAAACCCAGGTAGAGCCCAGTACTTC,CASSPNPGRAQYF,NA,NA,TRBJ2-5,TRBV7-2
TGCAGTGCTACTTCAGGGGTGGGGACTGAAGCTTTCTTT,CSATSGVGTEAFF,NA,NA,TRBJ1-1,TRBV20-1
TGTGCCAGCAGTTACTACAGGGCCTACGAGCAGTACTTC,CASSYYRAYEQYF,NA,NA,TRBJ2-7,TRBV6-5
TGTGCCAGCAGCTTGGGGGGCGCAGGATCACCCCTCCACTTT,CASSLGGAGSPLHF,NA,few,TRBJ1-6,TRBV5-4
TGTGCCAGCAGCCAAGACCTTTCCTACAATGAGCAGTTCTTC,CASSQDLSYNEQFF,NA,NA,TRBJ2-1,TRBV14
TGCGCCAGCAGCCGTGACTCTAGGGACACCGGGGAGCTGTTTTTT,CASSRDSRDTGELFF,NA,NA,TRBJ2-2,TRBV4-3
TGCAGTGCTAGCGGGGGGATCACAGATACGCAGTATTTT,CSASGGITDTQYF,TRBD2,NA,TRBJ2-3,TRBV20-1
TGTGCCAGCAGTCCGGCCCGAGAGGGGGGGCTTAATGGCTACACCTTC,CASSPAREGGLNGYTF,NA,NA,TRBJ1-2,TRBV27
TGTGCCAGCAGCTTGGACCCCCGGGAAGGTGTGCAGTATTTT,CASSLDPREGVQYF,NA,NA,TRBJ2-3,TRBV5-4
TGTGCCGGGACAGGGGGCTCGAATACTGAAGCTTTCTTT,CAGTGGSNTEAFF,TRBD1,once,TRBJ1-1,TRBV30
TGTGCCAGCAGTCCCTCGGACGGGGCCAACGTCCTGACTTTC,CASSPSDGANVLTF,NA,NA,TRBJ2-6,TRBV12-3/TRBV12-4
TGTGCCAGCAGTTTGAGGGGAAAACTGTTTTTT,CASSLRGKLFF,NA,NA,TRBJ1-4,TRBV12-3/TRBV12-4